Listed here are 10 T cell receptor beta chains from one sample, sequenced in a study of OX40 agonist ivuxolimab in advanced cancers. TCRdb keeps only in-frame clones here, not all; method: immunoSEQ multiplex PCR. The data show about 73,000 clones, about 81% seen once. This specimen was CD4+ or CD8+ T cells sorted from blood, taken in a trial of the OX40 agonist ivuxolimab. The receptors originated from an adult with an advanced solid tumor such as melanoma, head and neck, liver or kidney cancer.

The chain employs TRBV9 and TRBJ2-5; TRBD2 aligns across 8 bases. Germline lookup yields CDR1 SGDLS and CDR2 YYNGEE. The CDR3 has 15 residues. V trimming: 6 bases; J trimming: 2 bases; junction bases outside the gene matches: 9. The DNA for the CDR3 is TGTGCCAGCACCCGACGGGGGGGCTCGCAAGAGACCCAGTACTTC. This encodes CASTRRGGSQETQYF.

This chain links TRBV19 with TRBJ2-1; the D gene is possibly TRBD2 (5 bases). The CDR3 totals 17 residues. Germline V CDR1 and CDR2: LNHDA, SQIVND (reference sequence). V dropped 6 bases and J dropped 4 bases, with 22 bases sitting between them. CDR3: CASSLLPPGIGYNEQFF. The CDR3, as DNA: TGTGCCAGTAGCCTCCTCCCCCCGGGGATCGGGTACAATGAGCAGTTCTTC.

The V gene is TRBV19, the J gene TRBJ2-3; TRBD2 aligns across 7 bases. Germline loops: CDR1 LNHDA, CDR2 SQIVND (reference sequence). The CDR3 is 16 residues long. After removal of 5 bases from V and 0 bases from J, the junction contained 8 bases not matched to a gene. The CDR3 protein is CASSPRGGSSTDTQYF. The CDR3 DNA reads as TGTGCCAGTAGTCCAAGGGGCGGGAGTAGCACAGATACGCAGTATTTT.

The CDR3 loop is CAWSVGEKLFF. The CDR3 bases are TGTGCCTGGAGTGTAGGGGAAAAACTGTTTTTT. J is TRBJ1-4 and V is TRBV30; no clear D gene. Germline assignment: CDR1 GTSNPN and CDR2 SVGIG (reference sequence). V lost 0 bases, J lost 8 bases, and 4 bases lay in between. The CDR3 covers 11 residues.

This clone was seen a single time. The V gene is TRBV5-1, the J gene TRBJ1-4; a possible D gene is TRBD1 (5 bases). Germline loops: CDR1 SGHRS, CDR2 YFSETQ. Between the trimmed V and J ends, which lost 0 bases and 6 bases, there was a span of 15 bases. The CDR3 has 16 residues. CDR3 amino acids: CASSLALRGEYEKLFF. Here the CDR3 DNA reads TGCGCCAGCAGCTTGGCCTTGCGGGGGGAGTATGAAAAACTGTTTTTT.

The chain combines TRBV25-1 with TRBJ2-2; 10 bases map to TRBD1. The trim removed 5 bases at V and 4 bases at J, leaving 7 bases unmatched. This CDR3 has 16 amino acids. Germline values: CDR1 MGHDK, CDR2 SYGVNS. The CDR3 DNA reads as TGTGCCAGCAGTTACCTGGGGACAGGGGCCACCGGGGAGCTGTTTTTT. Its protein is CASSYLGTGATGELFF.

The chain carries TRBV7-8 and TRBJ2-3; D is perhaps TRBD2 (6 bases). V lost 5 bases and J 3 bases, leaving 12 bases between the germline ends. Germline assignment: CDR1 SGHVS and CDR2 FQNEAQ. This CDR3 has 14 residues. For the CDR3, the DNA is TGTGCCAGCAGCGAGGGAGGTTGGACAGATACGCAGTATTTT. Translating it yields CASSEGGWTDTQYF.

The chain couples TRBV11-2 to TRBJ1-1; TRBD1 agrees at 7 bases. In germline, CDR1 is SGHAT, CDR2 FQNNGV. V lost 3 bases to trimming and J lost 3 bases; unmatched junction nucleotides: 7. The CDR3 covers 15 residues. CDR3: CASSFSLTGDTEAFF. The CDR3 region has the DNA TGTGCCAGCAGCTTTTCCCTTACAGGGGACACTGAAGCTTTCTTT.

The CDR3 region is CASSQGSTVGTQYF. The CDR3 DNA follows: TGCGCCAGCAGCCAAGGGTCTACTGTCGGTACGCAGTATTTT. J is TRBJ2-3 and V is TRBV4-3; D is uncertain. The CDR3 is 14 residues long. V dropped 1 base and J dropped 8 bases, with 13 bases sitting between them. The germline gives CDR1 LGHNA, CDR2 YSLEER.

The chain links TRBV18 to TRBJ1-1; tentatively, D is TRBD1 (6 bases). The CDR3 has 14 amino acids. CDR1 KGHSH and CDR2 LQKENI come from the germline V gene. V was trimmed by 3 bases and J by 5 bases, leaving 13 bases between them. As DNA, the CDR3 is TGTGCCAGCTCACCCCAGGGGCAGGAAACTGAAGCTTTCTTT. Protein product: CASSPQGQETEAFF.